The present TCR beta chain was sequenced within a study of blood T cells in healthy people across ages. General study findings and limits: Strong correlation was found linking TCR beta diversity to naive T cell percentage. Researchers judged that diversity estimates from one million T cells fell short of true values.

A second PCR, run for roughly 7 to 12 cycles, used a sample-barcoded 5' primer plus a J-beta primer mix. TCRdb re-derived calls from the 5' RACE reads in MiXCR, one entry per CDR3 protein. The sample includes about 760,000 distinct CDR3 sequences, around 25% of them seen just once. Comments on this clonotype: The antigen remains undetermined.

Germline V gene lookup returns CDR1 SNHLY and CDR2 FYNNEI. This CDR3 spans 12 amino acids. V shed 4 bases and J shed 7 bases, with 10 bases lying between them. These sequences were also reported in another study, on T cells of mothers and their children. That study reports: Researchers put all of the extracted RNA into cDNA synthesis, using roughly 1.5 ug per 15 ul.

The V gene is TRBV2, the J gene TRBJ1-2, with D possibly matching TRBD1 (5 bases). Sequencing was done on a sample of blood. This sequence was found in a boy between 5 and 17 years old in good health. CDR3 sequence reads: CASSGGTGGYTF. CDR3 coding DNA: TGTGCCAGCAGTGGGGGGACCGGTGGCTACACCTTC.